These 32 T cell receptor beta chains were sequenced from one sample in a study of blood T cell repertoires in COVID-19. Using immunoSEQ multiplex PCR, the repertoire was profiled, and TCRdb retains in-frame clones only, with some absent. The sample has roughly 80,000 clones, approximately 88% seen once; the top ten hold about 5.3%. Sequenced input: peripheral blood. The receptors shown here come from a man aged 50 to 59 with active COVID-19.

The genes are TRBV5-8 and TRBJ1-4, with 9 nucleotides matching TRBD1. CDR3 length: 16 residues. Per the germline V gene, CDR1 is SGHTS and CDR2 is YDEGEE. J lost 2 bases, V lost 4 bases, and 6 bases had no gene match. CDR3 DNA: TGTGCCAGCAGCCCCGGACAGGGGAACACTAATGAAAAACTGTTTTTT. Encoded protein: CASSPGQGNTNEKLFF.

The V gene is TRBV5-6, the J gene TRBJ2-5, with D maybe TRBD1 (5 bases). This CDR3 is 15 amino acids long. V was trimmed by 0 bases and J by 3 bases, leaving 12 bases between them. CDR1 is SGHDT, CDR2 YYEEEE, per germline. DNA of the CDR3: TGTGCCAGCAGCTTGGTGGGCAGGGTGGAAGAGACCCAGTACTTC. Protein product: CASSLVGRVEETQYF.

This chain connects TRBV7-8 to TRBJ2-7, with D unresolved. The CDR3 runs 16 residues. V lost 2 bases and J lost 0, with 14 bases in between. Germline values: CDR1 SGHVS, CDR2 FQNEAQ. The CDR3: CASSLLAEQGSYEQYF. The CDR3 region has the DNA TGTGCCAGCAGCTTATTAGCTGAACAAGGCTCCTACGAGCAGTACTTC.

This chain uses TRBV7-2 with TRBJ1-5; tentatively, D is TRBD1 (5 bases). The germline V and J ends were trimmed by 1 base and 4 bases, with 14 bases remaining between them. The CDR3 loop spans 16 amino acids. The germline CDR1 and CDR2 sequences are SGHTA and FQGNSA. CDR3 residues: CASSLGSGTLNQPQHF. The DNA of the CDR3 is TGTGCCAGCAGCTTAGGTTCCGGGACTTTGAATCAGCCCCAGCATTTT.

V is TRBV4-1 and J is TRBJ2-2; 13 nucleotides align to TRBD2. CDR1 and CDR2 from the germline V gene are MGHRA and YSYEKL. CDR3 size: 18 residues. J gave up 2 bases and V 4 bases, and 7 bases lay outside the gene matches. The CDR3 sequence is CASSPRLAGGFNTGELFF. CDR3 sequence (DNA): TGCGCCAGCAGCCCGAGACTAGCGGGAGGTTTTAACACCGGGGAGCTGTTTTTT.

The sample holds a few counts of this clone. The rearrangement uses TRBV3-1 (or the pseudogene TRBV3-2) and TRBJ1-5; 8 bases line up with TRBD1. J gave up 6 bases and V 1 base, and 5 bases lay outside the gene matches. The V gene's germline CDR1 is LGHDT and CDR2 YNNKEL (reference sequence). CDR3 length equals 15 residues. The CDR3 DNA reads as TGTGCCAGCAGCCAAGGACAGGGGCTTGGTCAGCCCCAGCATTTT. As protein: CASSQGQGLGQPQHF.

V and J are TRBV4-3 and TRBJ2-1, with 8 bases identical to TRBD2. V trimming: 8 bases; J trimming: 8 bases; junction bases outside the gene matches: 14. The CDR3 loop spans 15 amino acids. From germline, CDR1 is LGHNA and CDR2 YSLEER. The CDR3 is CASQRSPGLGDEQFF. The CDR3 coding sequence is TGCGCCAGCCAACGAAGTCCGGGACTAGGGGATGAGCAGTTCTTC.

This rearrangement joins TRBV11-2 to TRBJ2-7, with a weak D call TRBD2 (6 bases). The CDR3 runs 15 residues. Germline lookup yields CDR1 SGHAT and CDR2 FQNNGV. V was pared by 3 bases and J by 0 bases, with 12 bases between. The CDR3 DNA is TGTGCCAGCAGCTTTGGGGGGTACCCCTCCTACGAGCAGTACTTC. Its protein is CASSFGGYPSYEQYF. The variable domain in full, completed from reference TRBV11-2 and TRBJ2-7, reads EAGVAQSPRYKIIEKRQSVAFWCNPISGHATLYWYQQILGQGPKLLIQFQNNGVVDDSQLPKDRFSAERLKGVDSTLKIQPAKLEDSAVYLCASSFGGYPSYEQYFGPGTRLTVT.

The chain links TRBV28 to TRBJ1-2, with D possibly being TRBD1 (5 bases). Germline values: CDR1 MDHEN, CDR2 SYDVKM. The CDR3 is 13 amino acids. V gave up 6 bases and J gave up 3 bases, with 11 bases separating them. Here the CDR3 reads CASSPTGYYGYTF. The CDR3 nucleotides are TGTGCCAGCAGCCCAACAGGCTACTATGGCTACACCTTC.

The J gene is TRBJ2-5, the V gene TRBV14; 7 bases fit TRBD1. With V trimmed by 2 bases and J by 1 base, 1 base remained unmatched. CDR1 is SGHDN, CDR2 FVKESK, per germline. The CDR3 runs to 14 residues. This CDR3 is CASSQPGGQETQYF. The CDR3 bases are TGTGCCAGCAGCCAACCAGGGGGCCAAGAGACCCAGTACTTC.

The J gene is TRBJ2-2, the V gene TRBV5-1, with TRBD2 identical over 9 bases. This CDR3 is built from 15 residues. Germline CDR1 reads SGHRS; CDR2 reads YFSETQ. With 3 bases clipped from V and 8 bases from J, the junction kept 8 bases outside the gene matches. The DNA of the CDR3 is TGCGCCAGCAGCTACTCCGGACTAGCGTATGGGGAGCTGTTTTTT. Translation: CASSYSGLAYGELFF.

J is TRBJ1-1 and V is TRBV11-2, with D hard to call. V dropped 2 bases and J dropped 4 bases, with 14 bases sitting between them. CDR3 size: 15 residues. Germline V gene lookup returns CDR1 SGHAT and CDR2 FQNNGV. The CDR3 region has the DNA TGTGCCAGCAGCTTATATAAGGGAGAGGGCACTGAAGCTTTCTTT. This gives the protein CASSLYKGEGTEAFF.

The chain links TRBV28 to TRBJ1-4, with TRBD1 identical over 10 bases. Trimming took 6 bases from V and 8 from J; bases not matched to a gene: 6. In germline, CDR1 is MDHEN, CDR2 SYDVKM. There are 14 residues in the CDR3. CDR3: CASRRDRGNEKLFF. CDR3 coding DNA: TGTGCCAGCAGACGGGACAGGGGTAACGAAAAACTGTTTTTT. The full variable domain, with the rest looked up from reference TRBV28 and TRBJ1-4, is DVKVTQSSRYLVKRTGEKVFLECVQDMDHENMFWYRQDPGLGLRLIYFSYDVKMKEKGDIPEGYSVSREKKERFSLILESASTNQTSMYLCASRRDRGNEKLFFGSGTQLSVL.

For this clone: Other DNA sequences within the sample encode an identical CDR3. The chain links TRBV28 to TRBJ1-5; 7 nucleotides line up with TRBD1. Losses at the gene ends were 5 bases for V and 1 base for J; bases not matched to a gene: 2. Germline V CDR1 and CDR2: MDHEN, SYDVKM. This CDR3 spans 14 amino acids. This CDR3 is CASSDRDSNQPQHF. CDR3 DNA: TGTGCCAGCAGTGACAGGGACAGCAATCAGCCCCAGCATTTT.

The chain recombines TRBV5-6 with TRBJ2-7; 14 bases fit TRBD2. V lost 1 base to trimming and J lost 8 bases; unmatched junction nucleotides: 5. There are 15 residues in the CDR3. Germline V gives CDR1 SGHDT, CDR2 YYEEEE. The CDR3: CASSLRGTSGSKQYF. In DNA, the CDR3 is TGTGCCAGCAGCTTGCGAGGGACTAGCGGGAGTAAGCAGTACTTC.

This chain joins TRBV30 and TRBJ1-5, with D uncertain. Deletions cut 0 bases from V and 5 bases from J, with 8 bases between. Germline CDR1 reads GTSNPN; CDR2 reads SVGIG (reference sequence). This CDR3 is built from 13 residues. In nucleotides, the CDR3 is TGTGCCTGGAGTGTACTCTCCGATCAGCCCCAGCATTTT. Protein sequence: CAWSVLSDQPQHF. The full variable domain, in which reference TRBV30 and TRBJ1-5 provide the parts outside the CDR3, is SQTIHQWPATLVQPVGSPLSLECTVEGTSNPNLYWYRQAAGRGLQLLFYSVGIGQISSEVPQNLSASRPQDRQFILSSKKLLLSDSGFYLCAWSVLSDQPQHFGDGTRLSIL.

This chain uses TRBV6-6 with TRBJ2-5; 9 nucleotides agree with TRBD2. V shed 5 bases and J 4 bases; nucleotides not matched to a gene: 2. The CDR3 is 13 residues long. Germline V CDR1 and CDR2: MNHNY, SVGAGI (reference sequence). The CDR3 sequence is CASSLSGGETQYF. DNA of the CDR3: TGTGCCAGCAGTCTTAGCGGGGGAGAGACCCAGTACTTC.

The rearrangement uses TRBV19 and TRBJ1-2; 7 bases line up with TRBD1. This CDR3 contains 15 residues. The germline CDR1 and CDR2 sequences are LNHDA and SQIVND (reference sequence). V shed 7 bases and J 7 bases; nucleotides not matched to a gene: 15. The CDR3 bases are TGTGCCAGTACCCTAAAAGGACAGGTAGCTGGTGGCTACACCTTC. Translating gives CASTLKGQVAGGYTF.

The chain joins TRBV6-5 to TRBJ1-5, with D perhaps TRBD1 (6 bases). The CDR3 consists of 15 residues. Trimming cost V 8 bases and J 5 bases, with 19 bases left between them. CDR1 and CDR2 from the germline V gene are MNHEY and SVGAGI. This chain's CDR3 is CASGNGWGGHQPQHF. CDR3 sequence (DNA): TGTGCCAGCGGCAATGGATGGGGGGGGCATCAGCCCCAGCATTTT.

The sample holds one count of this clone. J is TRBJ1-6 and V is TRBV6-5; D is unclear. Trimming removed 2 bases from V and 8 bases from J, with 13 bases in between. From germline, CDR1 is MNHEY and CDR2 SVGAGI. CDR3 size: 15 residues. CDR3 amino acids: CASSYNALTDSPLHF. For the CDR3, the DNA is TGTGCCAGCAGTTACAATGCGTTAACGGATTCACCCCTCCACTTT.

The chain recombines TRBV28 with TRBJ1-4, with TRBD1 identical over 8 bases. Losses at the gene ends were 1 base for V and 7 bases for J; bases not matched to a gene: 5. The CDR3 runs to 15 residues. Per germline, CDR1 MDHEN and CDR2 SYDVKM. The CDR3 region is CASSLYRGFGEKLFF. Written as DNA, the CDR3 is TGTGCCAGCAGTTTATACAGGGGGTTCGGTGAAAAACTGTTTTTT.

The V call is TRBV18, the J call TRBJ1-1; maybe TRBD1 (6 bases). The CDR3 loop spans 16 amino acids. V lost 3 bases and J 1 base, leaving 15 bases between the germline ends. Germline lookup yields CDR1 KGHSH and CDR2 LQKENI. The CDR3 nucleotides read TGTGCCAGCTCACCCACGAGGGGGAGGGGGAACACTGAAGCTTTCTTT. Translation gives CASSPTRGRGNTEAFF.

This clone has just one count. The J gene is TRBJ2-2, the V gene TRBV28; 8 bases are shared with TRBD1. V lost 5 bases to trimming and J lost 7 bases; unmatched junction nucleotides: 9. Germline assignment: CDR1 MDHEN and CDR2 SYDVKM. CDR3 length: 15 amino acids. The CDR3 reads CASSPGGDGGGELFF. DNA for the CDR3: TGTGCCAGCAGTCCAGGGGGCGATGGGGGCGGGGAGCTGTTTTTT.

The rearrangement joins TRBV27 to TRBJ1-2, with TRBD1 identical over 9 bases. CDR1 and CDR2 from the germline V gene are MNHEY and SMNVEV (reference sequence). This CDR3 comprises 17 residues. Trimming at V came to 7 bases and at J to 4 bases, leaving 16 bases not matched to a gene. The CDR3 nucleotides are TGTGCCAGCACCCGGACGGGGACACAGGGGGCTGTCTATGGCTACACCTTC. Translating gives CASTRTGTQGAVYGYTF.

The chain has TRBV18 and TRBJ1-1, with 9 bases fitting TRBD1. Germline V lookup: CDR1 KGHSH, CDR2 LQKENI. There are 16 residues in the CDR3. The junction had 6 bases not matched to a gene; V was cut back by 3 bases and J by 1 base. CDR3 nucleotide sequence: TGTGCCAGCTCACCGAGGGGACAGGGATCGAACACTGAAGCTTTCTTT. This encodes CASSPRGQGSNTEAFF.

This rearrangement joins TRBV20-1 to TRBJ2-7; D is unclear. Trimming stripped 2 bases from V and 5 bases from J, with 7 bases between. CDR1 is DFQATT, CDR2 SNEGSKA, per germline (reference sequence). The CDR3 is 11 residues long. The CDR3 reads CSARRADEQYF. The CDR3 bases are TGCAGTGCTAGACGCGCCGACGAGCAGTACTTC.

The chain is built from TRBV2 and TRBJ2-7, with a possible D match to TRBD2 (5 bases). V was cut by 6 bases and J by 3 bases, with 15 bases left in between. The CDR3 totals 14 residues. Per germline, CDR1 SNHLY and CDR2 FYNNEI. The CDR3 DNA is TGTGCCAGCAGGCTAGAGGGAGTGGTCTACGAGCAGTACTTC. Encoded protein: CASRLEGVVYEQYF. The complete variable domain, with remaining parts taken from reference TRBV2 and TRBJ2-7, reads EPEVTQTPSHQVTQMGQEVILRCVPISNHLYFYWYRQILGQKVEFLVSFYNNEISEKSEIFDDQFSVERPDGSNFTLKIRSTKLEDSAMYFCASRLEGVVYEQYFGPGTRLTVT.

The chain carries TRBV28 and TRBJ2-7; 8 bases fit TRBD2. The CDR3 consists of 13 residues. Germline CDR1 and CDR2: MDHEN and SYDVKM. After removal of 6 bases from V and 6 bases from J, the junction contained 7 bases not matched to a gene. The DNA for the CDR3 is TGTGCCAGCAGATACGGGAGGGTAGGCGAGCAGTACTTC. This encodes CASRYGRVGEQYF.

V gene TRBV9 combines with J gene TRBJ1-3, with 7 bases identical to TRBD1. The V and J ends lost 2 bases and 2 bases, in that order; junction bases with no gene match: 4. This CDR3 is 15 amino acids long. Germline V gene sequence: CDR1 SGDLS, CDR2 YYNGEE. The CDR3, as DNA: TGTGCCAGCAGCGTGGCACAGGGGCCTGGAAACACCATATATTTT. Translated, it gives CASSVAQGPGNTIYF. The full variable domain, with the rest looked up from reference TRBV9 and TRBJ1-3, is DSGVTQTPKHLITATGQRVTLRCSPRSGDLSVYWYQQSLDQGLQFLIQYYNGEERAKGNILERFSAQQFPDLHSELNLSSLELGDSALYFCASSVAQGPGNTIYFGEGSWLTVV.

The rearrangement uses TRBV7-2 and TRBJ2-5; 7 bases are a match to TRBD2. In germline, CDR1 is SGHTA, CDR2 FQGNSA. The CDR3 consists of 17 residues. The V segment lost 5 bases and the J segment 2 bases; nucleotides outside the gene matches: 14. The CDR3 coding sequence is TGTGCCAGCAGCCACTTTGGGGGGGGACGGAGTCAAGAGACCCAGTACTTC. It yields the protein CASSHFGGGRSQETQYF.

This clone was seen a handful of times. This chain connects TRBV4-1 to TRBJ1-6; a possible D gene is TRBD1 (6 bases). V lost 3 bases to trimming and J lost 7 bases, with 16 bases between them. Germline V gene sequence: CDR1 MGHRA, CDR2 YSYEKL. CDR3 length equals 16 residues. CDR3 coding DNA: TGCGCCAGCAGCCAGGACCCGGGACAAGGGAATTCACCCCTCCACTTT. Translated: CASSQDPGQGNSPLHF.

The chain is built from TRBV27 and TRBJ2-3; a weak D match, TRBD2 (6 bases). Germline-derived CDR1 and CDR2 are MNHEY and SMNVEV (reference sequence). This CDR3 has 15 residues. V dropped 5 bases and J dropped 2 bases, with 14 bases sitting between them. This CDR3 is CASSPLGGNTDTQYF. Here the CDR3 DNA reads TGTGCCAGCAGTCCATTGGGGGGAAACACAGATACGCAGTATTTT.